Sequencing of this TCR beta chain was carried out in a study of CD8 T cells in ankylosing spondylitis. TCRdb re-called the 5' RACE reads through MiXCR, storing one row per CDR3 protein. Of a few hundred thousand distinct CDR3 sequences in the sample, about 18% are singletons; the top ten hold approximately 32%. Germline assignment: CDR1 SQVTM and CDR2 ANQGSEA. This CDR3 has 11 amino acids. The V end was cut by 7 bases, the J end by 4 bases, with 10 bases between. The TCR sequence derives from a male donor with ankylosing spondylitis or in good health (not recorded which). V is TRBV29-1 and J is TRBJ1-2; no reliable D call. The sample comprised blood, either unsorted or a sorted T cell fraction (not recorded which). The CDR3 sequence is CSARFSYGYTF. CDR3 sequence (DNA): TGCAGCGCTCGATTCAGCTATGGCTACACCTTC.